What follows is one TCR beta chain and its context. Antigen unknown. Healthy and HIV-negative, the adult donors had no recent acute infections or vaccinations. CD4+ cell separation produced CD45RA+ naive and CD45RA-negative memory subsets. The data belong to a study of shared clonotypes between healthy human individuals. The repertoire was sequenced with immunoSEQ multiplex PCR; TCRdb's copy has only in-frame clones and lacks some. The sample records 2 million to 2.5 million clones, nearly 97% being singletons. Study-wide results and caveats: The diversity represented, both genetic and in exposure history, was limited by few donors. As a rule, naive subsets had a larger estimated richness than memory subsets.

The sequencing input was naive CD4+ T cells sorted from blood. As to subset: CD45RA+ positively selected. This sequence originates from a man in his late teens or twenties in good health.

The CDR3 coding sequence is TGTGCCAGCTCACCAGGGCTAGAAGGTCGCGAGCAGTACTTC. It translates to CASSPGLEGREQYF. This chain joins TRBV18 and TRBJ2-7; no clear D. The germline gives CDR1 KGHSH, CDR2 LQKENI. Trimming cost V 2 bases and J 6 bases, with 14 bases left between them. The CDR3 totals 14 residues.